This entry is about one TCR beta chain. Its antigen is not known. These data are taken from a study of regulatory T cells in long-lasting Graves disease. Time point indicated: persistent/refractory GD, antithyroid drugs over 5 years with positive TRAb. The TCR library was made from RNA extracted from PBMCs. Whole-study results and caveats: TCR diversity was lower in persistent Graves' patients (versus newly diagnosed ones). TRBV28, TRBJ1-2 and TRBJ2-5 emerged as the favored segments in persistent disease.

The germline V and J ends were trimmed by 2 bases and 4 bases, with 15 bases remaining between them. The CDR3 runs 15 residues. Germline-derived CDR1 and CDR2 are SGHTA and FQGTGA. Arm-PCR of CDR3 regions and iRepertoire HTBI primers were used to build TCR beta libraries. In the source study's methods: The study identified under 80 TRBV and some 13 TRBJ segments across samples. TCRdb re-derived calls from the multiplex PCR reads in MiXCR, one entry per CDR3 protein. TCRdb's processing, not the authors' own work, is the source of the V and J calls. The table shows around 300,000 distinct CDR3 sequences, with around a fifth occurring only once.

The material sequenced was peripheral blood mononuclear cells (PBMCs), taken when the disease was refractory, from a patient treated with antithyroid drugs. The receptor was isolated from a female donor with Graves disease. The genes are TRBV7-3 and TRBJ2-7; D might be TRBD2 (5 bases). CDR3 coding DNA: TGTGCCAGCAGCTTAGGGCCAGCGGAGGTTTACGAGCAGTACTTC. It specifies CASSLGPAEVYEQYF.